This T cell receptor (beta chain) came from a study of response to subunit inactivated influenza vaccine. The CDR3 spans 14 residues. Germline V lookup: CDR1 LGHDT, CDR2 YNNKEL (reference sequence). The V and J ends lost 4 bases and 5 bases, in that order; junction bases with no gene match: 7. TCRdb re-called the RT-PCR reads with MiXCR, one entry per CDR3 protein. The table records 550,000 to 600,000 distinct CDR3 sequences, 12% of them present only once. This clonotype originated in a man aged 50 to 59 who received an inactivated influenza vaccine. This rearrangement joins TRBV3-1 to TRBJ1-1; 7 bases line up with TRBD1. The material was PBMCs from blood, obtained on the day of vaccination. CDR3 protein: CASSLTGDSTEAFF. The CDR3 nucleotides read TGTGCCAGCAGCCTAACAGGGGACTCGACTGAAGCTTTCTTT.